This T cell receptor (beta chain) was captured in a study of CD8 T cells in ankylosing spondylitis. Regarding the study as a whole: Disease-associated clones were CD8+ and fairly uncommon in peripheral blood. Typical of ankylosing spondylitis blood, it appeared, was a TCR beta motif of under 10 highly homologous variants. Within matched ankylosing spondylitis synovial fluid, disease-linked clones were reportedly significantly enriched.

V was cut by 1 base and J by 0 bases, with 4 bases left in between. CDR1 is GTSNPN and CDR2 is SVGIG in the germline V gene (reference sequence). CDR3 length equals 13 residues. Using its own MiXCR run on the 5' RACE reads, TCRdb lists one record per CDR3 protein. This table holds roughly 190,000 distinct CDR3 sequences, about 13% found once. Regarding this clonotype: As yet, its antigen is unknown.

J is TRBJ1-3 and V is TRBV30; D uncertain. This TCR came from a male donor with ankylosing spondylitis or in good health (not recorded which). The sequenced sample was blood, either unsorted or a sorted T cell fraction (not recorded which). The CDR3 DNA reads TGTGCCTGGAGTGCGTACTCTGGAAACACCATATATTTT. It encodes CAWSAYSGNTIYF. Drawing the rest from reference TRBV30 and TRBJ1-3, the complete variable domain is SQTIHQWPATLVQPVGSPLSLECTVEGTSNPNLYWYRQAAGRGLQLLFYSVGIGQISSEVPQNLSASRPQDRQFILSSKKLLLSDSGFYLCAWSAYSGNTIYFGEGSWLTVV.